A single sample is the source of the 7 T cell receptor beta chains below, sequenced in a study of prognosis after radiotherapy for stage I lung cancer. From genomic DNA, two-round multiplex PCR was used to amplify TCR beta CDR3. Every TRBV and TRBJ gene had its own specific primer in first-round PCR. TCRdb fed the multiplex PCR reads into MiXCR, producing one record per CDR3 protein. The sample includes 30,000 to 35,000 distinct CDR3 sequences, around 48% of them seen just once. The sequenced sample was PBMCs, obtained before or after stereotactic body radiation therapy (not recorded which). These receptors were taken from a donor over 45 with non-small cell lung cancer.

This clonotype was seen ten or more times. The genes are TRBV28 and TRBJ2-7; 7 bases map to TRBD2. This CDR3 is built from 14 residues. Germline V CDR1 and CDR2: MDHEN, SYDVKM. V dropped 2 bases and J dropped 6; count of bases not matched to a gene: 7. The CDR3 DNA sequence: TGTGCCAGCAGTTTAGGCGGGAGAGAGAGCGAGCAGTACTTC. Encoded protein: CASSLGGRESEQYF.

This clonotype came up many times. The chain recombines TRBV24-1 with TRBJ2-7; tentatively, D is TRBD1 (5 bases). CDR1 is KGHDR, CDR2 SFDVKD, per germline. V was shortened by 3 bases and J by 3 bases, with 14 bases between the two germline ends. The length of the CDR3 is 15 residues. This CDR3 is CATSDSRGRGYEQYF. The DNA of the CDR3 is TGTGCCACCAGTGATAGCCGTGGAAGGGGCTACGAGCAGTACTTC.

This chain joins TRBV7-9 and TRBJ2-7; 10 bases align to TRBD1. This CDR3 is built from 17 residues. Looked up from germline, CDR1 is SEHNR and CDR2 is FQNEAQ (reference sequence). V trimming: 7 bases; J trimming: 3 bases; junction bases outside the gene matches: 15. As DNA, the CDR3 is TGTGCCAGCATCCTGGGACAGGGGTTGAGGATAGTCTACGAGCAGTACTTC. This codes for CASILGQGLRIVYEQYF. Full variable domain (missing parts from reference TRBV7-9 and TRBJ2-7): DTGVSQNPRHKITKRGQNVTFRCDPISEHNRLYWYRQTLGQGPEFLTYFQNEAQLEKSRLLSDRFSAERPKGSFSTLEIQRTEQGDSAMYLCASILGQGLRIVYEQYFGPGTRLTVT.

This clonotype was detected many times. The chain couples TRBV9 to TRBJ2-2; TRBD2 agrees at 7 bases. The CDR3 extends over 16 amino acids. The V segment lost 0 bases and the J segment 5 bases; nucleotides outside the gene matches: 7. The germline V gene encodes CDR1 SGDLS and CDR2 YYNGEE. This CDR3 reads CASSVGGGRRTGELFF. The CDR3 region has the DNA TGTGCCAGCAGCGTAGGGGGCGGGAGACGGACCGGGGAGCTGTTTTTT.

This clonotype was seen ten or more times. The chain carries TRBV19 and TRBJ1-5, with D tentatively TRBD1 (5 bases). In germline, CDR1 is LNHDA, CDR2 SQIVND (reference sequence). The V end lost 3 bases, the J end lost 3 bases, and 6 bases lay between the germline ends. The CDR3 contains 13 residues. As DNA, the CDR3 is TGTGCCAGTAGTATCGGACACAATCAGCCCCAGCATTTT. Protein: CASSIGHNQPQHF.

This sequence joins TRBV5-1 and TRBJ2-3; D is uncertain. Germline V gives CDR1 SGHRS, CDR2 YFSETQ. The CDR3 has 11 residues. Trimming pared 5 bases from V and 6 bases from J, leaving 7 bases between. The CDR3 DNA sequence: TGCGCCAGCAGATACGTGGATACGCAGTATTTT. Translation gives CASRYVDTQYF.

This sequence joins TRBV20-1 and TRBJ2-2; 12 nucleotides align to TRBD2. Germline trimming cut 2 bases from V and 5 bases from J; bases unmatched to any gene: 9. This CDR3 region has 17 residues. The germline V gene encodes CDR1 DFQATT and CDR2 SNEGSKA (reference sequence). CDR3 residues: CSARSLAGGPGTGELFF. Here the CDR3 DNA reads TGCAGTGCTAGATCCCTAGCGGGAGGGCCCGGTACCGGGGAGCTGTTTTTT.